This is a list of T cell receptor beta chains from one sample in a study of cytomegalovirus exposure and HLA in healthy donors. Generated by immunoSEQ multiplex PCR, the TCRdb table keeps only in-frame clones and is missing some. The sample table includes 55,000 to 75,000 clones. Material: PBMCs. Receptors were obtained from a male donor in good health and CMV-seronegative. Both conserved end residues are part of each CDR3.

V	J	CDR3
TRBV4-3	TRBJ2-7	CASSQGKGLTGEQYF
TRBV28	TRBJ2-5	CASSETDRRNF
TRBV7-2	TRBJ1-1	CASSSVGVTEAFF
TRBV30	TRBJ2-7	CAWSVTSVHEQYF
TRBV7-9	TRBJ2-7	CASSLFEGGEQYF
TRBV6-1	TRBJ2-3	CASRVQRGSTDTQYF
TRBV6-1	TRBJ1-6	CASSESRPNSYNSPLHF
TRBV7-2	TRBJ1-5	CASSPGLGQPQHF
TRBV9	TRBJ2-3	CASSSPRETDTQYF
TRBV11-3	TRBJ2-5	CASSLGGQGGETQYF
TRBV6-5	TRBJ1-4	CASSYRIGTAREKLFF
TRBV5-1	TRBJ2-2	CASSSGGTGETGELFF
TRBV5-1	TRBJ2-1	CARSSDYEQFF
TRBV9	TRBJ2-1	CASSPGTSGGFDNEQFF